This TCR beta chain stems from a study of blood T cell repertoires in COVID-19. Background on the study: COVID-19 samples from acute and convalescent phases originated in the United States, Italy and Spain. Nucleic acid was either cDNA or gDNA, and it came from T cells, B-cell-depleted T cells, or PBMCs.

Sequencing was performed with immunoSEQ multiplex PCR; in TCRdb, only in-frame clones are kept and a portion is missing. This table holds about 71,000 clones, 80% to 90% found once. Germline lookup yields CDR1 LGHNA and CDR2 YNFKEQ. The V and J ends lost 4 bases and 3 bases, in that order; junction bases with no gene match: 8. The CDR3 has 15 amino acids. This TCR was recovered from a man in his fifties with active COVID-19. The rearrangement joins TRBV4-2 to TRBJ1-1; 7 bases map to TRBD1. Source material: peripheral blood. CDR3 in DNA: TGTGCCAGCAGCCTAGAAATGACAGGGTACACTGAAGCTTTCTTT. Translating it yields CASSLEMTGYTEAFF.